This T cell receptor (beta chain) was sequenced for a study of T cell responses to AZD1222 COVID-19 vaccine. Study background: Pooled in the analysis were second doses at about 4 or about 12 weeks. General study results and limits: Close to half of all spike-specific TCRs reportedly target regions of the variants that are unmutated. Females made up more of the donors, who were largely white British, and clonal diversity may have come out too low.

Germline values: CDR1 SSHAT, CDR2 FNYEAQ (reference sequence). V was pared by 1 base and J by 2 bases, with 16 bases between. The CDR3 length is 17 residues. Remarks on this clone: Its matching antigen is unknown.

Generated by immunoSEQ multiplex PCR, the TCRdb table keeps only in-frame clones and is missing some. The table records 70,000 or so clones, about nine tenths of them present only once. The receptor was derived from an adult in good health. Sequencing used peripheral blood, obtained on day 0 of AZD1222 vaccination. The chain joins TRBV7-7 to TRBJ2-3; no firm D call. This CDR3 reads CASSLGPGSSLTDTQYF. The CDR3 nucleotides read TGTGCCAGCAGCTTAGGTCCGGGCAGTAGCCTCACAGATACGCAGTATTTT.